Following are 30 T cell receptor beta chains from one sample sequenced in a study of cytomegalovirus exposure and HLA in healthy donors. A multiplex PCR was run with 60 Vbeta primers and 13 Jbeta primers. TCRdb's table, derived via immunoSEQ multiplex PCR, lists solely in-frame clones and lacks some. The sample includes around 200,000 clones, 77% of them seen just once. Source material: PBMCs. All receptors come from a woman aged 55-75 years in good health and CMV-seropositive.

The chain employs TRBV28 and TRBJ1-5; the match to TRBD1 covers 7 bases. The V gene end was trimmed by 2 bases and the J gene end by 3 bases; junction bases not matched to a gene: 4. This CDR3 is built from 15 residues. Germline CDR1 MDHEN, CDR2 SYDVKM. As DNA, the CDR3 is TGTGCCAGCAGTTTAGGGGACAGTCTCAATCAGCCCCAGCATTTT. This translates into CASSLGDSLNQPQHF.

In its sample, this clone was seen once. The J gene is TRBJ1-2, the V gene TRBV18; possible D gene TRBD1, 5 bases. The CDR3 has 13 amino acids. The V end lost 3 bases, the J end lost 5 bases, and 10 bases lay between the germline ends. Germline values: CDR1 KGHSH, CDR2 LQKENI. This chain's CDR3 is CASSPGGRYGYTF. Written as DNA, the CDR3 is TGTGCCAGCTCACCCGGGGGAAGGTATGGCTACACCTTC.

V usage is TRBV28 and J usage is TRBJ1-2; 9 positions agree with TRBD1. Germline-derived CDR1 and CDR2 are MDHEN and SYDVKM. The CDR3 has 14 residues. Trimming cost V 5 bases and J 1 base; bases outside gene matches: 2. The CDR3 DNA sequence: TGTGCCAGCAGTACGGACAGGGGTAACTATGGCTACACCTTC. Residues: CASSTDRGNYGYTF.

V is TRBV4-3 and J is TRBJ2-1, with 7 bases aligning to TRBD1. Germline V lookup: CDR1 LGHNA, CDR2 YSLEER. The CDR3 consists of 14 residues. V trimming: 1 base; J trimming: 4 bases; junction bases outside the gene matches: 1. CDR3 region: CASSQGQGYNEQFF. The CDR3 region has the DNA TGCGCCAGCAGCCAAGGACAGGGTTACAATGAGCAGTTCTTC.

V usage is TRBV30 and J usage is TRBJ2-3; 7 nucleotides match TRBD1. Losses at the gene ends were 0 bases for V and 4 bases for J; bases not matched to a gene: 7. Germline V gene data show CDR1 as GTSNPN and CDR2 as SVGIG (reference sequence). CDR3 size: 15 residues. CDR3 sequence reads: CAWSVGSGTADTQYF. In nucleotides, the CDR3 is TGTGCCTGGAGTGTAGGCTCAGGGACAGCAGATACGCAGTATTTT. The variable domain in full, completed from reference TRBV30 and TRBJ2-3, reads SQTIHQWPATLVQPVGSPLSLECTVEGTSNPNLYWYRQAAGRGLQLLFYSVGIGQISSEVPQNLSASRPQDRQFILSSKKLLLSDSGFYLCAWSVGSGTADTQYFGPGTRLTVL.

The chain uses TRBV6-5 and TRBJ2-1, with 14 bases aligning to TRBD2. Germline assignment: CDR1 MNHEY and CDR2 SVGAGI. Germline trimming cut 6 bases from V and 7 bases from J; bases unmatched to any gene: 5. CDR3 size: 15 residues. The CDR3: CASSHGTSGSNEQFF. CDR3 DNA: TGTGCCAGCAGCCACGGGACTAGCGGGAGTAATGAGCAGTTCTTC.

This chain uses TRBV10-3 with TRBJ2-7, with 13 nucleotides matching TRBD2. Losses at the gene ends were 4 bases for V and 3 bases for J; bases not matched to a gene: 0. The germline V gene encodes CDR1 ENHRY and CDR2 SYGVKD. The CDR3 runs to 14 residues. CDR3 DNA sequence: TGTGCCATCAGTGGGACTAGCGGGAGCTACGAGCAGTACTTC. Protein: CAISGTSGSYEQYF.

V and J are TRBV29-1 and TRBJ2-5, with 10 nucleotides matching TRBD1. Germline V lookup: CDR1 SQVTM, CDR2 ANQGSEA. J was trimmed by 5 bases and V by 3 bases; bases with no gene match: 12. The CDR3 is 16 amino acids. Here the CDR3 reads CSVDRLTGQGYETQYF. Here the CDR3 DNA reads TGCAGCGTTGATCGGTTGACGGGACAGGGGTACGAGACCCAGTACTTC.

The chain couples TRBV5-1 to TRBJ2-3, with 8 positions matching TRBD1. The germline V gene encodes CDR1 SGHRS and CDR2 YFSETQ. The CDR3 length is 13 residues. Trimming removed 0 bases from V and 7 bases from J; junction bases left unmatched: 1. CDR3: CASSLDRGNTQYF. The DNA of the CDR3 is TGCGCCAGCAGCTTGGACAGGGGGAATACGCAGTATTTT.

V is TRBV19 and J is TRBJ2-7, with D possibly being TRBD2 (5 bases). The CDR3 spans 14 residues. Looked up from germline, CDR1 is LNHDA and CDR2 is SQIVND (reference sequence). Trimming took off 6 bases at V and 3 bases at J, with 15 bases between the two ends. The CDR3 nucleotides are TGTGCCAGTAGCCCGACTATCATTAACTACGAGCAGTACTTC. Translated, it gives CASSPTIINYEQYF. Using reference TRBV19 and TRBJ2-7 for the parts outside the CDR3, the full variable domain is DGGITQSPKYLFRKEGQNVTLSCEQNLNHDAMYWYRQDPGQGLRLIYYSQIVNDFQKGDIAEGYSVSREKKESFPLTVTSAQKNPTAFYLCASSPTIINYEQYFGPGTRLTVT.

This clone was seen more than once but under ten times. The gene calls are TRBV7-2 and TRBJ2-7; 9 bases are a match to TRBD2. CDR1 and CDR2 from the germline V gene are SGHTA and FQGNSA. This CDR3 is built from 16 residues. V trimming: 5 bases; J trimming: 4 bases; junction bases outside the gene matches: 12. The CDR3 bases are TGTGCCAGCAGCCCCACCCGGGTTAGCGGGGGATACGAGCAGTACTTC. Encoded protein: CASSPTRVSGGYEQYF.

This clone was detected a few times. V gene TRBV4-3 combines with J gene TRBJ2-2, with 11 bases lining up with TRBD1. V lost 3 bases and J lost 5; bases outside the gene matches: 8. Germline assignment: CDR1 LGHNA and CDR2 YSLEER. The CDR3 sequence is 17 residues long. CDR3 region: CASSHPPGQGETGELFF. CDR3 nucleotide sequence: TGCGCCAGCAGCCATCCCCCGGGACAGGGGGAAACCGGGGAGCTGTTTTTT.

V usage is TRBV5-1 and J usage is TRBJ2-5, with TRBD1 identical over 7 bases. The CDR3 is 13 residues long. CDR1 and CDR2 (germline): SGHRS, YFSETQ. The junction had 4 bases not matched to a gene; V was cut back by 3 bases and J by 5 bases. CDR3 bases: TGCGCCAGCAGCTCCACAGGGGTCGAGACCCAGTACTTC. Protein: CASSSTGVETQYF.

The rearrangement uses TRBV6-1 and TRBJ1-1; 7 bases line up with TRBD1. This CDR3 contains 13 residues. Per the germline V gene, CDR1 is MNHNS and CDR2 is SASEGT. V lost 11 bases and J lost 1; bases outside the gene matches: 7. Here the CDR3 reads CAGRQGGNTEAFF. The CDR3 coding sequence is TGTGCCGGCCGACAGGGAGGGAACACTGAAGCTTTCTTT.

This clone has a handful of counts. The CDR3 DNA reads as TGTGCCAGCAGCTTAGTTGTCATTGAGCAGTTCTTC. This translates into CASSLVVIEQFF. The genes are TRBV11-2 and TRBJ2-1; D unclear. The germline V gene encodes CDR1 SGHAT and CDR2 FQNNGV. This CDR3 is 12 amino acids long. V gave up 1 base and J gave up 9 bases, with 7 bases separating them.

The V call is TRBV5-5, the J call TRBJ1-1, with D maybe TRBD1 (5 bases). Germline loops: CDR1 SGHKS, CDR2 YYEKEE (reference sequence). Deletions cut 4 bases from V and 5 bases from J, with 18 bases between. CDR3 length: 15 residues. The CDR3: CASSPRSTDGTEAFF. The CDR3 nucleotides read TGTGCCAGCAGCCCCAGATCGACAGACGGGACTGAAGCTTTCTTT. Complete variable domain (other parts from reference TRBV5-5 and TRBJ1-1): DAGVTQSPTHLIKTRGQQVTLRCSPISGHKSVSWYQQVLGQGPQFIFQYYEKEERGRGNFPDRFSARQFPNYSSELNVNALLLGDSALYLCASSPRSTDGTEAFFGQGTRLTVV.

The chain joins TRBV11-2 to TRBJ2-5, with 9 bases fitting TRBD2. This CDR3 contains 19 residues. Germline CDR1 SGHAT, CDR2 FQNNGV. J lost 2 bases, V lost 1 base, and 14 bases had no gene match. The CDR3 bases are TGTGCCAGCAGCTTAGGATTAGCGGGGGCGTCCTGGGAGCAAGAGACCCAGTACTTC. Translated: CASSLGLAGASWEQETQYF. Looking up the rest from reference TRBV11-2 and TRBJ2-5 gives the full variable domain: EAGVAQSPRYKIIEKRQSVAFWCNPISGHATLYWYQQILGQGPKLLIQFQNNGVVDDSQLPKDRFSAERLKGVDSTLKIQPAKLEDSAVYLCASSLGLAGASWEQETQYFGPGTRLLVL.

This chain uses TRBV29-1 with TRBJ2-7, with D maybe TRBD1 (6 bases). V was clipped by 4 bases and J by 3 bases, with 10 bases between them. The CDR3 is 12 residues long. Germline assignment: CDR1 SQVTM and CDR2 ANQGSEA. Here the CDR3 reads CSVALTGYEQYF. Written as DNA, the CDR3 is TGCAGCGTTGCTCTGACAGGCTACGAGCAGTACTTC.

This clone was seen a handful of times. The rearrangement joins TRBV5-6 to TRBJ2-7; maybe TRBD1 (6 bases). This CDR3 has 13 amino acids. Germline V gene lookup returns CDR1 SGHDT and CDR2 YYEEEE. V was trimmed by 3 bases and J by 4 bases, leaving 11 bases between them. The CDR3 sequence is CASSYQGRYEQYF. The CDR3 nucleotides read TGTGCCAGCAGCTACCAGGGGAGATACGAGCAGTACTTC.

The gene calls are TRBV2 and TRBJ2-3, with TRBD2 matching 10 bases. CDR3 size: 17 residues. Germline V gene lookup returns CDR1 SNHLY and CDR2 FYNNEI. The trim removed 1 base at V and 5 bases at J, leaving 9 bases unmatched. The CDR3 nucleotides read TGTGCCAGCAGTGAAGGATCCCTAGCGGGAGCCGGAGATACGCAGTATTTT. It specifies CASSEGSLAGAGDTQYF.

The chain carries TRBV10-1 and TRBJ2-1; perhaps TRBD1 as D (6 bases). The CDR3 covers 14 residues. V lost 8 bases, J lost 5 bases, and 16 bases lay in between. Germline CDR1 reads WNHNN; CDR2 reads SYGVQD (reference sequence). The CDR3 nucleotides read TGCGCCAGCCTTACCGGGACACTTAACAATGAGCAGTTCTTC. It encodes CASLTGTLNNEQFF.

J is TRBJ1-5 and V is TRBV6-5; no reliable D call. The germline V and J ends were trimmed by 5 bases and 6 bases, with 11 bases remaining between them. Germline V gene sequence: CDR1 MNHEY, CDR2 SVGAGI. The CDR3 covers 13 residues. The DNA for the CDR3 is TGTGCCAGCAGTGGGCAAGGCCGTCAGCCCCAGCATTTT. This sequence encodes CASSGQGRQPQHF.

This clone was recorded a few times. The chain carries TRBV5-4 and TRBJ2-2, with no clear D. Trimming pared 4 bases from V and 8 bases from J, leaving 12 bases between. From germline, CDR1 is SGHNT and CDR2 YYREEE (reference sequence). There are 13 residues in the CDR3. The CDR3 DNA sequence: TGTGCCAGCAGCGTGGAGTCTAGGGGGGAGCTGTTTTTT. It translates to CASSVESRGELFF.

In regard to this clone: The junction differs from germline at one of its ends, possibly a read error. This sample includes further DNA sequences coding for the same CDR3. The rearrangement uses TRBV5-1 and TRBJ2-3; D is uncertain. The CDR3 extends over 12 amino acids. Germline V CDR1 and CDR2: SGHRS, YFSETQ. CDR3 in amino acids: CASSLDWRTQYF. The CDR3 nucleotides are TGCGCCAGCAGCTTGGACTGGAGAACGCAGTACTTT.

This chain joins TRBV7-9 and TRBJ2-2; possibly TRBD2 for D (6 bases). CDR3 length equals 16 residues. Trimming took off 5 bases at V and 4 bases at J, with 17 bases between the two ends. Germline V lookup: CDR1 SEHNR, CDR2 FQNEAQ (reference sequence). The CDR3 region is CASSPLGGVGTGELFF. In DNA, the CDR3 is TGTGCCAGCAGCCCGCTTGGCGGGGTGGGCACCGGGGAGCTGTTTTTT.

The V and J genes are TRBV5-1 and TRBJ1-1; 8 nucleotides align to TRBD1. Per the germline V gene, CDR1 is SGHRS and CDR2 is YFSETQ. This CDR3 comprises 17 residues. The V gene end was trimmed by 1 base and the J gene end by 7 bases; junction bases not matched to a gene: 15. The chain's CDR3 is CASSLLSGGRGGGEAFF. The DNA of the CDR3 is TGCGCCAGCAGCTTGCTTTCAGGGGGCCGGGGAGGGGGTGAAGCTTTCTTT. Based on the CDR3 plus reference TRBV5-1 and TRBJ1-1, the full variable domain is KAGVTQTPRYLIKTRGQQVTLSCSPISGHRSVSWYQQTPGQGLQFLFEYFSETQRNKGNFPGRFSGRQFSNSRSEMNVSTLELGDSALYLCASSLLSGGRGGGEAFFGQGTRLTVV.

This clone appeared a single time. The CDR3 loop reads CASSQGPSIQYF. DNA for the CDR3: TGTGCCAGCAGTCAGGGGCCCAGCATTCAGTACTTC. The chain links TRBV27 to TRBJ2-4; maybe TRBD1 (6 bases). The germline gives CDR1 MNHEY, CDR2 SMNVEV (reference sequence). V shed 5 bases and J shed 9 bases, with 11 bases lying between them. There are 12 residues in the CDR3.

The chain joins TRBV11-1 to TRBJ2-5, with TRBD1 matching 8 bases. This CDR3 contains 14 residues. Germline loops: CDR1 SGHAT, CDR2 FQDESV (reference sequence). Trimming cost V 5 bases and J 6 bases; bases outside gene matches: 8. The CDR3 here is CASSTGQGVKTQYF. The CDR3 DNA reads TGTGCCAGCAGCACCGGACAGGGAGTGAAGACCCAGTACTTC.

This clone was counted between two and nine times. V gene TRBV7-9 combines with J gene TRBJ2-7; 13 nucleotides match TRBD2. The length of the CDR3 is 16 residues. Germline V gene data show CDR1 as SEHNR and CDR2 as FQNEAQ (reference sequence). After removal of 5 bases from V and 2 bases from J, the junction contained 6 bases not matched to a gene. CDR3 in amino acids: CASSLGLAGAPYEQYF. Written as DNA, the CDR3 is TGTGCCAGCAGCCTAGGACTAGCGGGAGCGCCCTACGAGCAGTACTTC.

The CDR3 sequence is CASSDRGVSYNEQFF. The DNA of the CDR3 is TGTGCCAGTAGTGACAGGGGAGTCTCCTACAATGAGCAGTTCTTC. V usage is TRBV19 and J usage is TRBJ2-1; the match to TRBD1 covers 8 bases. Germline CDR1 reads LNHDA; CDR2 reads SQIVND (reference sequence). The CDR3 sequence is 15 residues long. Trimming cost V 5 bases and J 0 bases; bases outside gene matches: 3.